This T cell receptor beta chain originates from a study of blood T cell repertoires in COVID-19. Per germline, CDR1 SGHTA and CDR2 FQGTGA. CDR3 size: 15 residues. V lost 5 bases to trimming and J lost 4 bases; unmatched junction nucleotides: 3. Data came from immunoSEQ multiplex PCR; TCRdb stores just in-frame clones and leaves some out. Of about 28,000 clones listed, around 90% are singletons. The sample was peripheral blood. The chain carries TRBV7-3 and TRBJ2-2, with 11 bases matching TRBD2. This clonotype was obtained from a man between 60 and 75 years old with active COVID-19. CDR3 region: CASSLAGGRTGELFF. The CDR3 DNA reads as TGTGCCAGCAGCCTAGCGGGGGGTCGCACCGGGGAGCTGTTTTTT.